The present T cell receptor (beta chain) was sequenced within a study of cytomegalovirus exposure and HLA in healthy donors. Study-level information: Some 85 million unique TCRs from HLA-typed donors were held in an early data release.

Germline CDR1 reads MNHNS; CDR2 reads SASEGT. The CDR3 runs 15 residues. V shed 4 bases, J shed 4 bases, and the junction held 5 bases outside the gene matches. With 60 Vbeta and 13 Jbeta primers, the PCR was carried out. TCRdb's table, derived via immunoSEQ multiplex PCR, lists solely in-frame clones and lacks some. The sample shows approximately 110,000 clones, 60% to 80% of them seen only once. Input material: PBMCs. This receptor was taken from a man between 18 and 29 years old in good health and CMV-seropositive. V is TRBV6-1 and J is TRBJ1-5; 9 positions agree with TRBD1. The CDR3 loop reads CASSGQDRGNQPQHF. DNA of the CDR3: TGTGCCAGCAGTGGACAGGACAGGGGTAATCAGCCCCAGCATTTT.